In its sample, the clone carrying this T cell receptor beta chain was seen a few times. The data were obtained in a study of blood T cells in healthy people across ages. Study information: With template switching, about one barcoded beta molecule was captured per two T cells.

The V segment lost 2 bases and the J segment 7 bases; nucleotides outside the gene matches: 10. The germline V gene encodes CDR1 MDHEN and CDR2 SYDVKM. CDR3 length: 16 residues. A second about 7 to 12 cycle PCR used barcoded and J-beta primers. Via MiXCR, TCRdb re-called the 5' RACE reads, giving one row per CDR3 protein. The table has about 1,400,000 distinct CDR3 sequences, roughly 60% seen once. The origin of this receptor is a man younger than 30 in good health. The chain uses TRBV28 and TRBJ2-1; 8 nucleotides line up with TRBD1. Sequenced input: blood. The CDR3 region is CASSLGGQGADNEQFF. The CDR3 coding sequence is TGTGCCAGCAGTTTAGGTGGGCAGGGGGCTGATAATGAGCAGTTCTTC.